These T cell receptor beta chains were read from a single sample in a study of blood T cell repertoires in COVID-19. Method: immunoSEQ multiplex PCR; TCRdb's copy keeps in-frame clones and lacks some. The data show over 300,000 clones, around 84% seen once. The sample consisted of PBMCs or T cells enriched from blood (not recorded which). Receptors were obtained from a woman between 18 and 30 years old who had recovered from COVID-19. Both conserved end residues are trimmed from each CDR3.

v_call	j_call	cdr3_length	cdr3_aa
TRBV19	TRBJ2-1	14	ASSFTGTRDYNEQF
TRBV4-2	TRBJ1-6	15	ASSPGERGPGGSPLH
TRBV6-5	TRBJ2-6	14	ASSYSQGAGANVLT
TRBV7-9	TRBJ1-4	12	ASSLQSSNEKLF
TRBV24-1	TRBJ2-1	14	ATRDSLAGPYNEQF
TRBV29-1	TRBJ1-2	11	SIWGDYNYGYT
TRBV24-1	TRBJ2-1	13	ATSDTQGLADEQF
TRBV5-4	TRBJ2-7	13	ASSLGGDRSYEQY
TRBV9	TRBJ1-1	11	ASSDGVNTEAF
TRBV12-3/TRBV12-4	TRBJ2-7	10	ASSHLPDEQY
TRBV3-1/TRBV3-2	TRBJ2-7	13	ASSQVSGSSYEQY
TRBV12-3/TRBV12-4	TRBJ1-2	10	ASSGDSGGYT
TRBV2	TRBJ2-7	13	ASSSRRHPSYEQY
TRBV7-9	TRBJ2-3	13	ASSLLAGGLDTQY
TRBV24-1	TRBJ1-1	20	ATSDLPTGAEGCPTLNTEAF
TRBV7-9	TRBJ2-1	16	ASSPAAGLGAVYNEQF
TRBV5-1	TRBJ1-2	9	ASSGRYGYT
TRBV6-5	TRBJ2-3	13	ASSRDRASTDTQY
TRBV18	TRBJ1-4	12	ASSPKAANEKLF
TRBV9	TRBJ2-3	15	ASSAAGTSGGADTQY
TRBV3-1/TRBV3-2	TRBJ1-2	11	ASSQNRDYGYT
TRBV11-2	TRBJ2-5	13	ASSLGTGGMETQY
TRBV7-9	TRBJ2-3	12	ASSLGQGKDTQY
TRBV6-5	TRBJ2-3	11	ASSALRTDTQY
TRBV14	TRBJ2-1	12	ASSLSRWAGKEF
TRBV3-1/TRBV3-2	TRBJ1-2	12	ASSSRDRGDGYT
TRBV2	TRBJ1-1	11	ARSQGMNTEAF
TRBV11-2	TRBJ1-1	14	ASSLPLGTVDTEAF
TRBV19	TRBJ2-5	13	ASSIRNREGETQY
TRBV10-3	TRBJ2-7	10	AISDSSYEQY
TRBV14	TRBJ1-1	14	ASSYDRGQGNTEAF
TRBV7-2	TRBJ2-3	12	ASSSTTVTDTQY
TRBV28	TRBJ1-2	11	ASSLSTNYGYT
TRBV29-1	TRBJ1-2	11	SAPSGGNYGYT
TRBV27	TRBJ1-4	15	ASSVDRGRLSSEKLF
TRBV24-1	TRBJ2-5	13	ATSAQGTGEETQY
TRBV6-5	TRBJ1-6	13	ASSYNSGFNSPLH
TRBV19	TRBJ2-7	12	ASSIQGWSYEQY
TRBV27	TRBJ1-6	14	ASSITGGLEGSPLH
TRBV15	TRBJ2-7	15	ATSRTGTSGVSYEQY
TRBV3-1/TRBV3-2	TRBJ1-6	12	ASSQDRSGHRLY
TRBV28	TRBJ2-3	13	ASREFTGGTDTQY
TRBV5-1	TRBJ2-3	14	ASSLKTDWSTDTQY
TRBV27	TRBJ2-2	16	ASSTLLAGGVNTGELF
TRBV11-2	TRBJ2-1	12	ASSSSGGGYEQF
TRBV28	TRBJ1-1	11	ASSYDRYTEAF
TRBV19	TRBJ2-2	13	ASSTGLASTGELF
TRBV12-5	TRBJ2-1	17	ASGLPHPGTSGGAGEQF
TRBV7-2	TRBJ2-7	13	ASSLGGRGVYEQY
TRBV6-1	TRBJ2-7	15	ASSEGGPGQGTYEQY
TRBV19	TRBJ1-5	13	ASIGAGGARQPQH
TRBV9	TRBJ1-1	12	ASSVEQGRAEAF
TRBV2	TRBJ1-1	12	ASSVDTLNTEAF
TRBV11-1	TRBJ2-3	13	ASKSGLAGTDTQY
TRBV27	TRBJ1-1	12	ASRSGFRGSEAF
TRBV11-3	TRBJ2-1	13	ASSFKRGDPNEQF
TRBV12-3/TRBV12-4	TRBJ2-5	11	ASSLGGEETQY
TRBV5-1	TRBJ1-1	11	ASSLSGSRVAF
TRBV9	TRBJ2-1	13	ASSDERGAYNEQF
TRBV20-1	TRBJ2-1	12	SASHPGLASEQF